These 24 T cell receptor beta chains were sequenced from one sample in a study of cytomegalovirus exposure and HLA in healthy donors (dated by TCRdb to about 2017). Library generation was performed with the immunoSEQ multiplex PCR assay. A mixture of 60 forward primers for TCR Vbeta segments and 13 reverse primers for TCR Jbeta segments was used in the multiplex PCR. Held by TCRdb, this immuneACCESS table contains in-frame sequences only and omits some clones. Under half of the omission traces to an unresolved V gene where checked; the cause of the rest is unknown. This sample is represented by some 70,000 clones; around 77% of them were singletons. Approximately 5.4% of the sample lies in the top ten. The material sequenced was PBMCs. The receptors stem from a male donor in good health and CMV-seropositive.

The J gene is TRBJ1-2, the V gene TRBV7-3; tentatively, D is TRBD1 (6 bases). Per the germline V gene, CDR1 is SGHTA and CDR2 is FQGTGA. The CDR3 spans 13 residues. Deletions cut 1 base from V and 3 bases from J, with 6 bases between. In nucleotides, the CDR3 is TGTGCCAGCAGCTTAAACAGGGACTATGGCTACACCTTC. As protein: CASSLNRDYGYTF. Drawing the rest from reference TRBV7-3 and TRBJ1-2, the complete variable domain is GAGVSQTPSNKVTEKGKYVELRCDPISGHTALYWYRQSLGQGPEFLIYFQGTGAADDSGLPNDRFFAVRPEGSVSTLKIQRTERGDSAVYLCASSLNRDYGYTFGSGTRLTVV.

The rearrangement joins TRBV6-1 to TRBJ2-7, with D hard to call. The germline V and J ends were trimmed by 1 base and 0 bases, with 22 bases remaining between them. Germline V gene data show CDR1 as MNHNS and CDR2 as SASEGT. This CDR3 contains 19 residues. The CDR3 coding sequence is TGTGCCAGCAGTGAAGTCCCCTGGTGGTCCGTGTCAGACTCCTACGAGCAGTACTTC. Translated, it gives CASSEVPWWSVSDSYEQYF.

This clone occurred a few times. The gene calls are TRBV9 and TRBJ2-1; 9 nucleotides agree with TRBD2. Germline values: CDR1 SGDLS, CDR2 YYNGEE. The length of the CDR3 is 16 residues. V dropped 2 bases and J dropped 5; count of bases not matched to a gene: 8. The CDR3 nucleotides read TGTGCCAGCAGCGTTTGGGCTAGCGGGGCGGACAATGAGCAGTTCTTC. Protein sequence: CASSVWASGADNEQFF.

This chain links TRBV30 with TRBJ2-7; 8 positions agree with TRBD2. The CDR3 sequence is 14 residues long. CDR1 is GTSNPN and CDR2 is SVGIG in the germline V gene (reference sequence). The V gene end was trimmed by 3 bases and the J gene end by 2 bases; junction bases not matched to a gene: 6. The CDR3 DNA reads TGTGCCTGGAGGGATAGCGGGAAGCCCTACGAGCAGTACTTC. This translates into CAWRDSGKPYEQYF.

The V call is TRBV6-6, the J call TRBJ2-3, with a possible D match to TRBD1 (6 bases). Germline assignment: CDR1 MNHNY and CDR2 SVGAGI (reference sequence). The CDR3 length is 12 residues. The V end lost 10 bases, the J end lost 1 base, and 9 bases lay between the germline ends. In DNA form, the CDR3 reads TGTGCCACCGCAGGGGGCACAGATACGCAGTATTTT. Residues: CATAGGTDTQYF.

The chain joins TRBV15 to TRBJ1-2, with 12 nucleotides matching TRBD1. V trimming: 5 bases; J trimming: 4 bases; junction bases outside the gene matches: 11. The CDR3 consists of 17 residues. Germline loops: CDR1 LNHNV, CDR2 YYDKDF (reference sequence). The CDR3 DNA is TGTGCCACCAGCGAATCGGGACAGGGGGCGCGTTTCTATGGCTACACCTTC. Protein sequence: CATSESGQGARFYGYTF.

The chain has TRBV4-2 and TRBJ2-3; 12 nucleotides match TRBD2. CDR1 LGHNA and CDR2 YNFKEQ come from the germline V gene. Trimming at V came to 4 bases and at J to 4 bases, leaving 6 bases not matched to a gene. This CDR3 has 16 residues. The CDR3 sequence: CASSRNLAGGSDTQYF. DNA for the CDR3: TGTGCCAGCAGCCGGAACCTAGCGGGGGGGTCAGATACGCAGTATTTT.

V is TRBV10-2 and J is TRBJ2-7, with 10 bases fitting TRBD2. The trim removed 2 bases at V and 3 bases at J, leaving 4 bases unmatched. Looked up from germline, CDR1 is WSHSY and CDR2 is SAAADI. This CDR3 is 15 amino acids long. The CDR3 DNA reads TGCGCCAGCAGTGAGCTAGCGGGGGCCGGCTACGAGCAGTACTTC. Its protein is CASSELAGAGYEQYF.

The J gene is TRBJ2-3, the V gene TRBV7-2; D may be TRBD1 (8 bases). Between the trimmed V and J ends, which lost 6 bases and 1 base, there was a span of 17 bases. The CDR3 consists of 16 residues. From germline, CDR1 is SGHTA and CDR2 FQGNSA. CDR3 nucleotides: TGTGCCAGCAGGCAGAACAGGGGGGGCGGCACAGATACGCAGTATTTT. Encoded protein: CASRQNRGGGTDTQYF.

This chain uses TRBV2 with TRBJ1-6; 8 bases fit TRBD1. CDR3 length equals 14 residues. In germline, CDR1 is SNHLY, CDR2 FYNNEI. Trimming removed 4 bases from V and 7 bases from J; junction bases left unmatched: 3. DNA for the CDR3: TGTGCCAGCAGTGTGGCAGGGGGCAATTCACCCCTCCACTTT. The encoded protein is CASSVAGGNSPLHF.

The J gene is TRBJ2-2, the V gene TRBV5-1, with 8 bases that match TRBD2. The CDR3 has 16 residues. The germline CDR1 and CDR2 sequences are SGHRS and YFSETQ. J gave up 6 bases and V 2 bases, and 9 bases lay outside the gene matches. The CDR3 sequence is CASSLPGGSRSGELFF. CDR3 nucleotide sequence: TGCGCCAGCAGCTTACCGGGAGGGTCCCGGTCCGGGGAGCTGTTTTTT.

This rearrangement joins TRBV11-2 to TRBJ2-5; D is unresolved. The CDR3 contains 15 residues. Germline V gene data show CDR1 as SGHAT and CDR2 as FQNNGV. Trimming left V 6 bases short and J 2 bases short, with 16 bases between. The CDR3 DNA follows: TGTGCCAGCAGGCCGATCAGTGAGACTCAAGAGACCCAGTACTTC. This sequence encodes CASRPISETQETQYF.

In this sample, this clone turned up a few times. In nucleotides, the CDR3 is TGTGCCCGCACCCCCGGGACAGGGGACAATGAGCAGTTCTTC. It encodes CARTPGTGDNEQFF. The genes are TRBV28 and TRBJ2-1; TRBD1 agrees at 10 bases. Per the germline V gene, CDR1 is MDHEN and CDR2 is SYDVKM. The CDR3 has 14 amino acids. The V gene end was trimmed by 11 bases and the J gene end by 5 bases; junction bases not matched to a gene: 9.

The V call is TRBV7-6, the J call TRBJ1-4; D gene uncertain. The CDR3 runs 15 residues. Germline CDR1 and CDR2: SGHVS and FNYEAQ. Deletions cut 0 bases from V and 1 base from J, with 6 bases between. Written as DNA, the CDR3 is TGTGCCAGCAGCTTAGCGTCCTTAACTAATGAAAAACTGTTTTTT. It encodes CASSLASLTNEKLFF.

This clone was seen once. The rearrangement uses TRBV6-6 and TRBJ1-4; TRBD1 might be the D (6 bases). In germline, CDR1 is MNHNY, CDR2 SVGAGI (reference sequence). V lost 2 bases, J lost 7 bases, and 14 bases lay in between. This CDR3 is 15 amino acids long. This chain's CDR3 is CASSYGQGYSEKLFF. The CDR3 nucleotides read TGTGCCAGCAGTTACGGGCAGGGGTATTCTGAAAAACTGTTTTTT.

This chain links TRBV6-5 with TRBJ2-5; possible D gene TRBD2, 6 bases. The germline V and J ends were trimmed by 2 bases and 4 bases, with 8 bases remaining between them. The CDR3 consists of 13 residues. Germline CDR1 MNHEY, CDR2 SVGAGI. DNA of the CDR3: TGTGCCAGCAGTTACGGGGGGATAGAGACCCAGTACTTC. Translating it yields CASSYGGIETQYF.

This chain joins TRBV27 and TRBJ1-5; D is unclear. The CDR3 runs 14 residues. V was shortened by 6 bases and J by 7 bases, with 16 bases between the two germline ends. Germline V gene lookup returns CDR1 MNHEY and CDR2 SMNVEV (reference sequence). DNA of the CDR3: TGTGCCAGCAGCCCATCCTCGAGGGTCCAGCCCCAGCATTTT. Translating it yields CASSPSSRVQPQHF.

The rearrangement joins TRBV5-1 to TRBJ1-2; 7 bases line up with TRBD1. This CDR3 spans 14 amino acids. Germline values: CDR1 SGHRS, CDR2 YFSETQ. J gave up 4 bases and V 5 bases, and 8 bases lay outside the gene matches. CDR3 region: CASRPGTAIYGYTF. The CDR3 DNA follows: TGCGCCAGCAGACCCGGGACAGCAATCTATGGCTACACCTTC.

The chain uses TRBV5-1 and TRBJ2-7; 9 bases line up with TRBD2. The CDR3 contains 14 residues. Losses at the gene ends were 3 bases for V and 6 bases for J; bases not matched to a gene: 7. Germline CDR1 SGHRS, CDR2 YFSETQ. CDR3 in amino acids: CASSSRGGRGEQYF. In nucleotides, the CDR3 is TGCGCCAGCAGCTCGCGGGGGGGCCGCGGCGAGCAGTACTTC.

This sequence joins TRBV30 and TRBJ2-3, with TRBD2 matching 7 bases. V lost 0 bases, J lost 2 bases, and 2 bases stayed unmatched. The CDR3 is 14 residues long. The germline V gene has CDR1 GTSNPN and CDR2 SVGIG (reference sequence). CDR3 residues: CAWSVGTNTDTQYF. CDR3 in DNA: TGTGCCTGGAGTGTAGGGACTAACACAGATACGCAGTATTTT.

This clone is a singleton in its sample. The chain has TRBV12-5 and TRBJ2-3; D is possibly TRBD2 (5 bases). The CDR3 is made up of 15 amino acids. Germline CDR1 is LGHNT and CDR2 is FRNRAP. Trimming took off 3 bases at V and 7 bases at J, with 17 bases between the two ends. CDR3 amino acids: CASGFIGEFINTQYF. CDR3 DNA: TGTGCTAGTGGTTTTATCGGGGAATTTATAAATACGCAGTATTTT.

In the case of this clone: Its ends do not fully match the called genes, so a read error is possible. The chain combines TRBV7-7 with TRBJ1-4; 9 bases fit TRBD1. Germline V gene sequence: CDR1 SSHAT, CDR2 FNYEAQ (reference sequence). The CDR3 covers 16 residues. CDR3 DNA sequence: TGTGCTAGCAGCTTAGGGGACAGGGTCAGGGATGAAAAACTGTTTTTT. It is translated as CASSLGDRVRDEKLFF.

The chain combines TRBV19 with TRBJ2-7; tentatively, D is TRBD2 (5 bases). Trimming shortened V by 4 bases and J by 7 bases, and 20 bases separated the two germline ends. Germline lookup yields CDR1 LNHDA and CDR2 SQIVND (reference sequence). This CDR3 comprises 15 residues. CDR3 nucleotide sequence: TGTGCCAGTAGTAAGCGGTCCGGGTGGACGGGTGAGCAGTACTTC. This codes for CASSKRSGWTGEQYF.

The J gene is TRBJ2-1, the V gene TRBV4-1; a possible D gene is TRBD1 (5 bases). The CDR3 is 15 residues long. V was cut by 3 bases and J by 7 bases, with 16 bases left in between. The germline V gene has CDR1 MGHRA and CDR2 YSYEKL. The CDR3 here is CASSQRSGSPNEQFF. The CDR3, as DNA: TGCGCCAGCAGCCAGCGATCAGGGTCCCCTAATGAGCAGTTCTTC.